This T cell receptor (beta chain) was profiled in a study of control samples from healthy donors and cancer patients. Sequenced by immunoSEQ multiplex PCR; TCRdb stores in-frame clones only, minus some. The table has about 120,000 clones, roughly nine tenths seen once. Sequencing was done on a sample of blood. The sequence was obtained from a man aged 50 to 59 in good health.

For the CDR3, the DNA is TGTGCCACCAGTGACCGCTCCCCGACTAGCGGGGGAATAGATACGCAGTATTTT. Translated, it gives CATSDRSPTSGGIDTQYF. The V and J genes are TRBV24-1 and TRBJ2-3; 12 bases map to TRBD2. The V gene's germline CDR1 is KGHDR and CDR2 SFDVKD. The CDR3 loop spans 18 amino acids. V lost 4 bases to trimming and J lost 5 bases; unmatched junction nucleotides: 12.